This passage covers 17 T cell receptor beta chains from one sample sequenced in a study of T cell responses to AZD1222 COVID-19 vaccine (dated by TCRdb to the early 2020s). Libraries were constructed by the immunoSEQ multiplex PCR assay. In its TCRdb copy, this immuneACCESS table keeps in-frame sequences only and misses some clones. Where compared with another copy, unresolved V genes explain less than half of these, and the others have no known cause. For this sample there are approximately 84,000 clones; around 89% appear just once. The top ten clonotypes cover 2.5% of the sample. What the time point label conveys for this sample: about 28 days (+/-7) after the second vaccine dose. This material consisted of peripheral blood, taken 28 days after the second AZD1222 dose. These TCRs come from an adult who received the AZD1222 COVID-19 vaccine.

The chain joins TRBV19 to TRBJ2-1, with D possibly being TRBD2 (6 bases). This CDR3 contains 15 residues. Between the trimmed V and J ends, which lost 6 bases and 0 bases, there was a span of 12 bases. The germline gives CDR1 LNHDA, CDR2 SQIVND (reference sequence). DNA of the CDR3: TGTGCCAGTAGCCTGGTCGGGAGCTCCTACAATGAGCAGTTCTTC. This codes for CASSLVGSSYNEQFF.

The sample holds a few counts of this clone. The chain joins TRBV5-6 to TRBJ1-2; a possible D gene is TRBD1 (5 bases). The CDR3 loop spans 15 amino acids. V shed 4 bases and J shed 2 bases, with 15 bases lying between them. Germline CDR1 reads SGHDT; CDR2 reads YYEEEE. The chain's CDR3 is CASSIERDLNYGYTF. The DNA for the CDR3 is TGTGCCAGCAGCATAGAGAGGGACCTAAACTATGGCTACACCTTC.

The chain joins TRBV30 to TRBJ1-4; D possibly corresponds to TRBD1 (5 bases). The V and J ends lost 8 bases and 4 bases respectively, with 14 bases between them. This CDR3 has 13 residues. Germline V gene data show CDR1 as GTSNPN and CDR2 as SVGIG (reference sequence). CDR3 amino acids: CARSTVFNEKLFF. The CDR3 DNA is TGTGCCCGGTCGACAGTGTTTAATGAAAAACTGTTTTTT. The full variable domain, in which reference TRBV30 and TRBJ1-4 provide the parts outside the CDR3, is SQTIHQWPATLVQPVGSPLSLECTVEGTSNPNLYWYRQAAGRGLQLLFYSVGIGQISSEVPQNLSASRPQDRQFILSSKKLLLSDSGFYLCARSTVFNEKLFFGSGTQLSVL.

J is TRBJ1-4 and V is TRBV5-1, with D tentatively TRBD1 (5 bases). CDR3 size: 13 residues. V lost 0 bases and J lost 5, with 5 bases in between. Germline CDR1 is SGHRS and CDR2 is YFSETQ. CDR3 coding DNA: TGCGCCAGCAGCTTGGACAGGAATGAAAAACTGTTTTTT. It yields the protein CASSLDRNEKLFF. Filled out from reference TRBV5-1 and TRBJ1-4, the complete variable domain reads KAGVTQTPRYLIKTRGQQVTLSCSPISGHRSVSWYQQTPGQGLQFLFEYFSETQRNKGNFPGRFSGRQFSNSRSEMNVSTLELGDSALYLCASSLDRNEKLFFGSGTQLSVL.

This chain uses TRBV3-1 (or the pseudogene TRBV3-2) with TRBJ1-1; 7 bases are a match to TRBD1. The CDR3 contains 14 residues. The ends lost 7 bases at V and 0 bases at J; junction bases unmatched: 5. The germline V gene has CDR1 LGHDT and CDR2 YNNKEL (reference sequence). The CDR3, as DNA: TGTGCCAGCACGGACAGGTGGGTGAACACTGAAGCTTTCTTT. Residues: CASTDRWVNTEAFF.

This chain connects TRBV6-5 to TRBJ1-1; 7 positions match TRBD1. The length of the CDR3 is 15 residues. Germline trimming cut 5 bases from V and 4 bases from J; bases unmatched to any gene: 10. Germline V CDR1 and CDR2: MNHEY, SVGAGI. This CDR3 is CASSQPRQGVTEAFF. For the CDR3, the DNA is TGTGCCAGCAGTCAACCCCGACAGGGAGTCACTGAAGCTTTCTTT.

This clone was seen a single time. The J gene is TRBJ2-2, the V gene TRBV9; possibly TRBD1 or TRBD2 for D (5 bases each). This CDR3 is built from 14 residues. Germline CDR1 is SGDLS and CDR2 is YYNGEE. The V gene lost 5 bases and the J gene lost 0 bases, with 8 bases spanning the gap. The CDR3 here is CASRSGPNTGELFF. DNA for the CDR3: TGTGCCAGCAGGTCGGGGCCGAACACCGGGGAGCTGTTTTTT. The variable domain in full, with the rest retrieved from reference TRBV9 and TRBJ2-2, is DSGVTQTPKHLITATGQRVTLRCSPRSGDLSVYWYQQSLDQGLQFLIQYYNGEERAKGNILERFSAQQFPDLHSELNLSSLELGDSALYFCASRSGPNTGELFFGEGSRLTVL.

In nucleotides, the CDR3 is TGTGCCAGCCTCACGTTTGCGGACGCCACCGGGGAGCTGTTTTTT. It translates to CASLTFADATGELFF. The chain has TRBV18 and TRBJ2-2; D not certain. CDR3 length: 15 amino acids. The V gene lost 8 bases and the J gene lost 4 bases, with 17 bases spanning the gap. Germline assignment: CDR1 KGHSH and CDR2 LQKENI.

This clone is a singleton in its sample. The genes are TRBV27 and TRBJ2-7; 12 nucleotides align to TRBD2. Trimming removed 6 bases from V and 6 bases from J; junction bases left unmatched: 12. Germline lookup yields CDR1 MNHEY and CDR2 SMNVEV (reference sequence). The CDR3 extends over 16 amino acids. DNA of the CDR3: TGTGCCAGCAGGGATTCAGGGACTAGCGGGTTGAGCGAGCAGTACTTC. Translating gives CASRDSGTSGLSEQYF.

Here the CDR3 DNA reads TGTGCCAGCAGTTCTAGACAGGGCGGTTATAATGAGCAGTTCTTC. Residues: CASSSRQGGYNEQFF. The gene calls are TRBV6-6 and TRBJ2-1; 7 nucleotides match TRBD1. V dropped 4 bases and J dropped 7; count of bases not matched to a gene: 10. In germline, CDR1 is MNHNY, CDR2 SVGAGI (reference sequence). The CDR3 is made up of 15 amino acids.

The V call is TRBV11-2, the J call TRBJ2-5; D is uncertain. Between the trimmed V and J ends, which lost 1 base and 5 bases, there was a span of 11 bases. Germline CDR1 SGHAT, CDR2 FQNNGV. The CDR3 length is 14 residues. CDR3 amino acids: CASSLGNPPETQYF. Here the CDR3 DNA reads TGTGCCAGCAGCTTAGGCAACCCCCCCGAGACCCAGTACTTC.

The CDR3 is CASSVGASGGYTDTQYF. CDR3 sequence (DNA): TGTGCCAGCAGCGTAGGGGCTAGCGGGGGGTACACAGATACGCAGTATTTT. V is TRBV9 and J is TRBJ2-3; 11 bases are shared with TRBD2. Germline values: CDR1 SGDLS, CDR2 YYNGEE. This CDR3 has 17 amino acids. The V segment lost 0 bases and the J segment 2 bases; nucleotides outside the gene matches: 5.

This CDR3 is CASTPGEGNTIYF. In DNA, the CDR3 is TGTGCCAGCACCCCAGGGGAAGGAAACACCATATATTTT. The chain recombines TRBV2 with TRBJ1-3; possibly TRBD1 for D (6 bases). V lost 7 bases to trimming and J lost 4 bases, with 11 bases between them. Germline CDR1 and CDR2: SNHLY and FYNNEI. The CDR3 covers 13 residues.

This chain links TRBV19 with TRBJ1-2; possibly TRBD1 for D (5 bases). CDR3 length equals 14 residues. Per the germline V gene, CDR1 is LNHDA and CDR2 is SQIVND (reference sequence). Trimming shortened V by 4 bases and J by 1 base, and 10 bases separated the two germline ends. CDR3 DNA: TGTGCCAGTAGTAAGACAGAGATTAACTATGGCTACACCTTC. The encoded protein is CASSKTEINYGYTF.

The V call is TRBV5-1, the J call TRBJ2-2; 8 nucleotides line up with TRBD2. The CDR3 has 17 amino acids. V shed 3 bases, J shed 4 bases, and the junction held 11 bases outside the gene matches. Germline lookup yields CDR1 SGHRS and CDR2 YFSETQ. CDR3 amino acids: CASSWPSVGGGTGELFF. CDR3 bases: TGCGCCAGCAGCTGGCCCTCGGTCGGGGGGGGCACCGGGGAGCTGTTTTTT.

DNA for the CDR3: TGTGCCAGCAGCTTTTTCGGGGCCACTGAAGCTTTCTTT. Amino acids: CASSFFGATEAFF. The chain employs TRBV7-9 and TRBJ1-1, with D possibly TRBD1 on 5 matching bases. Deletions cut 3 bases from V and 4 bases from J, with 9 bases between. Germline CDR1 SEHNR, CDR2 FQNEAQ (reference sequence). The CDR3 consists of 13 residues.

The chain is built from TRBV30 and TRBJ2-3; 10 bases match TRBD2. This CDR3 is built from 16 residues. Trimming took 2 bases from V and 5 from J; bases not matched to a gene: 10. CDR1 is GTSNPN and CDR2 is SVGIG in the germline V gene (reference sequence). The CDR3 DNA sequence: TGTGCCTGGAGTACTACTACTAGCGGGATTGGAGATACGCAGTATTTT. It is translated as CAWSTTTSGIGDTQYF.